A selection of T cell receptor beta chains follows, all from one sample in a study of blood T cells in healthy people across ages. TCRdb independently ran MiXCR on the 5' RACE reads; one entry per CDR3 protein. The sample includes approximately 700,000 distinct CDR3 sequences, less than 40% of them seen just once. The material sequenced was blood. These receptors all stem from a woman at least 80 years old in good health. Each CDR3 is given with its conserved first and last residue. Each record gives: V gene, CDR3 protein.

v_call: TRBV5-1
cdr3_aa: CASSLAGPVGELFF

v_call: TRBV7-3
cdr3_aa: CASSKGGTDTQYF

v_call: TRBV7-9
cdr3_aa: CASSLVAQGAHGKNIQYF

v_call: TRBV5-1
cdr3_aa: CASSLGGTGPNTGELFF

v_call: TRBV7-6
cdr3_aa: CASSLASPLFNEQFF

v_call: TRBV4-2
cdr3_aa: CASSHVSGEANYGYTF

v_call: TRBV6-6
cdr3_aa: CASSFPSGASNQPQHF

v_call: TRBV20-1
cdr3_aa: CSAVRGPYGYTF

v_call: TRBV6-6
cdr3_aa: CASRTGAGGEQFF

v_call: TRBV27
cdr3_aa: CASSRDRGLDNEQFF

v_call: TRBV10-3
cdr3_aa: CAITTDRDNSPLYF

v_call: TRBV7-3
cdr3_aa: CASSLKGGNSLGEQYF

v_call: TRBV5-1
cdr3_aa: CASSSRPGTGELFF

v_call: TRBV3-1
cdr3_aa: CASSSNVGTANTEAFF

v_call: TRBV2
cdr3_aa: CASSGGPHGGQPQHF

v_call: TRBV6-1
cdr3_aa: CASSPDRSTYEQYF

v_call: TRBV2
cdr3_aa: CASTSGRGNTEAFF

v_call: TRBV7-8
cdr3_aa: CASSLNLAGGEQYF

v_call: TRBV15
cdr3_aa: CATSRVYEGEQYF

v_call: TRBV9
cdr3_aa: CASSAPGLGTQYF

v_call: TRBV13
cdr3_aa: CASSFGSSYNEQFF

v_call: TRBV6-2/TRBV6-3
cdr3_aa: CASSEQGAIYNEQFF

v_call: TRBV20-1
cdr3_aa: CSARSPAGPHEQYF

v_call: TRBV7-2
cdr3_aa: CAGGLGGPYEQYF

v_call: TRBV7-8
cdr3_aa: CASSLAQGGGTGTQYF

v_call: TRBV4-2
cdr3_aa: CASSLGQLESPLHF

v_call: TRBV12-3/TRBV12-4
cdr3_aa: CASMWASGLNLFF